The source of this TCR beta chain is a study of blood T cell repertoires in COVID-19. This CDR3 comprises 12 residues. In germline, CDR1 is SEHNR, CDR2 FQNEAQ (reference sequence). The V gene lost 9 bases and the J gene lost 3 bases, with 12 bases spanning the gap. Profiled with immunoSEQ multiplex PCR; TCRdb holds only in-frame clones, not every one. This sample yields a few hundred thousand clones, of which about 89% are seen a single time; 9.5% belongs to the top ten. Categorization into cohorts depended on clinical history that participants reported. The source material was PBMCs or T cells enriched from blood (not recorded which). The gene calls are TRBV7-9 and TRBJ2-7; D is undetermined. This receptor was taken from a woman aged 40 to 50 who had recovered from COVID-19. CDR3 sequence reads: CASSPELYEQYF. DNA of the CDR3: TGTGCCAGTTCCCCTGAACTCTACGAGCAGTACTTC.